One TCR beta chain is described in this entry. What it recognizes is unknown. The V end was cut by 4 bases, the J end by 4 bases, with 18 bases between. CDR1 and CDR2 from the germline V gene are SGHNT and YYREEE (reference sequence). The CDR3 totals 15 residues. With random hexamers, about 0.5 to 1 ug RNA was reverse transcribed. With immunoSEQ multiplex PCR, TCR beta CDR3 was amplified across 54 Vbeta and 13 Jbeta. Using its own MiXCR run on the immunoSEQ multiplex PCR reads, TCRdb lists one record per CDR3 protein. The sample has 150,000 to 200,000 distinct CDR3 sequences; roughly 95% are singletons. The record originates from a study of CD8 T cells in Susac syndrome. Study summary: There were five or six sequenced Susac syndrome patients with active disease and about 8 in remission. The study, taken as a whole, reports: The authors acknowledged that the study's TCR sequencing and HLA analysis involved relatively few individuals.

TEMRA cells were enriched by FACS, while CD8+ and CD4+ T cells were obtained through a negative isolation that was performed magnetically. The chain couples TRBV5-4 to TRBJ2-7, with TRBD2 as a possible D gene (6 bases). The receptor comes from a human donor with Susac syndrome. The material sequenced was CD4+ T cells from PBMCs. The CDR3 DNA sequence: TGTGCCAGCAGCACCTCAACCGCACTAGCTTACGAGCAGTACTTC. This gives the protein CASSTSTALAYEQYF.